This T cell receptor (beta chain) was observed in a study of high-grade serous ovarian cancer treatment subgroups. The wider study: Samples averaged approximately 15,000 reads and over 6,000 unique TCR beta rearrangements. The study's findings and limits: Only CDR3 was analyzed; CDR1 and CDR2 were not. TCR clonal relatedness correlated positively with neoantigen level.

Turning to this clone: Its matching antigen is unknown.

Tumor samples were taken before definitive surgery or chemotherapy. Clones were read by immunoSEQ multiplex PCR, and TCRdb kept only the in-frame ones, dropping some. Of 3,500 to 4,500 clones listed, approximately 70% were seen once; the top ten hold 13% to 15%. V was pared by 3 bases and J by 6 bases, with 14 bases between. Germline loops: CDR1 MNHNY, CDR2 SVGAGI (reference sequence). The CDR3 covers 14 residues. The sample consisted of tumor tissue. This sequence originates from a human donor with high-grade serous ovarian cancer. V and J are TRBV6-6 and TRBJ1-2; no definite D call. CDR3 protein: CASSYSRQVDGYTF. The CDR3 coding sequence is TGTGCCAGCAGTTATAGTAGGCAGGTCGATGGCTACACCTTC.